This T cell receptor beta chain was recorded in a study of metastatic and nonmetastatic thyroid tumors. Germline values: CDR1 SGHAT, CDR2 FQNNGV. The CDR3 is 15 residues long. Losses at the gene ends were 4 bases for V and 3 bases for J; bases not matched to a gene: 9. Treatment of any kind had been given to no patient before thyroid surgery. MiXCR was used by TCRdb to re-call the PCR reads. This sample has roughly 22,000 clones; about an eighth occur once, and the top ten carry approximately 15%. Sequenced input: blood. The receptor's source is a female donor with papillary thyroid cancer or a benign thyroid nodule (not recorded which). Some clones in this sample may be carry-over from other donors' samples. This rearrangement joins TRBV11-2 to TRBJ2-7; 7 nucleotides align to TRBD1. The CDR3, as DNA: TGTGCCAGCAGCTCCCTAAGGACAGGAAACTACGAGCAGTACTTC. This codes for CASSSLRTGNYEQYF.